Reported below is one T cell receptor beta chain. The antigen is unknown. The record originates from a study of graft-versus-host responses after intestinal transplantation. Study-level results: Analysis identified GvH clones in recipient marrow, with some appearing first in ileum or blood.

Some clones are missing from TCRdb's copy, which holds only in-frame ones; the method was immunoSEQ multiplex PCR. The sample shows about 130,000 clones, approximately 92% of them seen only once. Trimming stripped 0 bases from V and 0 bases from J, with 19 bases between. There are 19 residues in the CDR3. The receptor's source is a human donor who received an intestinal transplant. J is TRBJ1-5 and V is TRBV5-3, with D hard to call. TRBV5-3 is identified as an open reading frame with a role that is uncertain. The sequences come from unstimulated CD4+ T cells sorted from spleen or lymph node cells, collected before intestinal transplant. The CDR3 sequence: CARSLGVENAIYSNQPQHF. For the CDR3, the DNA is TGTGCCAGAAGCTTGGGGGTTGAGAATGCCATTTATAGCAATCAGCCCCAGCATTTT.